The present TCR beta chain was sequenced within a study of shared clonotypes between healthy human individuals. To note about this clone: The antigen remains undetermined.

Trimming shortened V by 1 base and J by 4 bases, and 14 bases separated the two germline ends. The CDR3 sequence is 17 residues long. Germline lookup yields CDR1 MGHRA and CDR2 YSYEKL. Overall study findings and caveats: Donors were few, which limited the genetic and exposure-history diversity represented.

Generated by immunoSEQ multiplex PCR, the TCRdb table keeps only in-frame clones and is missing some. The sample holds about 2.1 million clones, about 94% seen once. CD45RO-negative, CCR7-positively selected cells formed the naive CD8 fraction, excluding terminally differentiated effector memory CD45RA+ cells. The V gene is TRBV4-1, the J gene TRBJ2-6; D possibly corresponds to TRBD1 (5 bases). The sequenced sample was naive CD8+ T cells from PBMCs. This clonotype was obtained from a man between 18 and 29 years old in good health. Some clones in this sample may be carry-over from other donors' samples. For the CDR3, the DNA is TGCGCCAGCAGCCAAGCGGACACTCGCACGGGGGCCAACGTCCTGACTTTC. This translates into CASSQADTRTGANVLTF.